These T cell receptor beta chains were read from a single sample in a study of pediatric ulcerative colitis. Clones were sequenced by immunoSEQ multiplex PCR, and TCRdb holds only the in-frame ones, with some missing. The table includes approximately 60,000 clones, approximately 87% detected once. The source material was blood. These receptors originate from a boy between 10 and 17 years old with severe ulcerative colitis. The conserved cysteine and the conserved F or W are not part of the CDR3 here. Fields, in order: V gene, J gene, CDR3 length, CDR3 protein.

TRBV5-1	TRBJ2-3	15	ASSLELAGTSTDTQY
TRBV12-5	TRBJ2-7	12	ASGLVTGGREQY
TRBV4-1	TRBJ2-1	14	ASSQWGSGSGDEQF
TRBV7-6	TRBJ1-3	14	ASSVEGRPGGNTIY
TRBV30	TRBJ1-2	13	AWSRRDRGNDGYT
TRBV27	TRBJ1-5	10	ASSLRGQPQH
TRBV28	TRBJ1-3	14	ASTSTRINAGNTIY
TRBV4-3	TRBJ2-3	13	ASSDGQGIWDTQY
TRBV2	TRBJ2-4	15	ASSQQFLAGAKNIQY
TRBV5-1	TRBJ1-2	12	ASSLEPENYGYT
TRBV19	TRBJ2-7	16	ASSGTDGLAGTPYEQY
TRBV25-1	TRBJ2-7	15	ASSEVQGPGGSYEQY
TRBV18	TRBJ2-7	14	ASSPGQGAFSYEQY
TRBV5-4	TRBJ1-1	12	ASTRDLADAEAF
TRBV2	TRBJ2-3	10	ASSRVTDTQY
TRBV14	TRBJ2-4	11	ASSQIYQNIQY
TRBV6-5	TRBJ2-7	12	ASSYSPRGSEQY
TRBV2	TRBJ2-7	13	ASSENRTPNFEQY
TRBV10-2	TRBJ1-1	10	ASSVGDTEAF
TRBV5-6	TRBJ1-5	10	ASSRYNQPQH
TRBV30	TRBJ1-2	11	AWSVEPGVGYT
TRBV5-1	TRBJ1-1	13	ASSLGTNLNTEAF
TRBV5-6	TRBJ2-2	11	ASSLGAGLNLF
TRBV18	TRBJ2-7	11	ASSAQTGGEQY
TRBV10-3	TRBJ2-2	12	AISESGNTGELF
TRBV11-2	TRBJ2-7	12	ASSVVGGSYEQY
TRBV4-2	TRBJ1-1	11	ASSQEARTEAF
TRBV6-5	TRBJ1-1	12	ASSYSTRGTEAF
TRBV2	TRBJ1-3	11	ASSGAVEFTIY
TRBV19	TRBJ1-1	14	ASTPRTGGLGTEAF
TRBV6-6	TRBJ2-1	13	ASSPRGGKGNEQF
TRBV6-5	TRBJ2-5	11	AVSRGRPETQY
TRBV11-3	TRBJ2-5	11	ASSLGRKETQY
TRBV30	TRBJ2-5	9	AWSWGETQY
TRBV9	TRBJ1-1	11	ASGPGGNTEAF
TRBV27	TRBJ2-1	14	ASRTFISSSYNEQF
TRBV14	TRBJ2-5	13	ASSQVVAGVETQY
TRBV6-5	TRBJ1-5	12	ASSYRTGDQPQH
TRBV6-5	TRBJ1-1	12	ASRPGQGIPEAF
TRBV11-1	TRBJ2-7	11	ASSLAATYEQY
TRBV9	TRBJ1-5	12	ASSAGTGYQPQH
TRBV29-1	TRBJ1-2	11	SVERQEDYGYT
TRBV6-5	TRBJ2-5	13	ASSYRQGARETQY
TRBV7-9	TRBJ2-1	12	ASSPEAGTNEQF
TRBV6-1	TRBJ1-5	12	ASSEAGKTGAPH
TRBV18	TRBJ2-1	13	ASSPPSGSGNEQF
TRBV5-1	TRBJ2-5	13	ASSPTSGSPETQY
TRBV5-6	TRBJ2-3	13	ASSTGLAGIDTQY
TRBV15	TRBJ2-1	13	ATSRTRAGVLEQF
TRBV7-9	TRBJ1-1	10	ASSLGQREAF
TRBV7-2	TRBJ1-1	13	ASSSQGRGPNEAF
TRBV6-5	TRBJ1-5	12	ASRDSDSNQPQH
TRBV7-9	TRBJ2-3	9	ASVITDTQY
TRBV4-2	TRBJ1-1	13	ASSQDRGVDTEAF
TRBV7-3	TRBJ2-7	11	ASSLSGDYEQY
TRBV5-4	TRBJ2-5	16	ASSPITSGTLTRETQY
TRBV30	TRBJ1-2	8	AWSGKGYT
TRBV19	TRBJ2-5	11	ASSGGGRGTQY
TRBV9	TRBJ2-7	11	ASSVGGQYEQY